This T cell receptor beta chain was recorded in a study of molecular identifiers for immune sequencing clone quantification. TCRdb ran MiXCR on the PCR reads and lists one entry per CDR3 protein. The repertoire holds about 60,000 distinct CDR3 sequences, with 17% as singletons. Remarks on this clonotype: This could be a read error, since a much larger clone is one nucleotide away.

The CDR3 runs 11 residues. Per germline, CDR1 MRHNA and CDR2 SNTAGT. The sequencing sample was made of naive CD8+ T cells from blood, with Jurkat cell RNA spiked in. The subset here: FACS-sorted CD8+CD4-CCR7+CD45RA+ naive T cells. The source of this sequence is a human donor in good health. Some libraries in this study had Jurkat cell RNA spiked in. This rearrangement joins TRBV6-4 to TRBJ2-5; a weak D match, TRBD2 (5 bases). CDR3 coding DNA: TGTGGCATGGTCGAACCCCGAGGGAAGTACTTC. The encoded protein is CGMVEPRGKYF.